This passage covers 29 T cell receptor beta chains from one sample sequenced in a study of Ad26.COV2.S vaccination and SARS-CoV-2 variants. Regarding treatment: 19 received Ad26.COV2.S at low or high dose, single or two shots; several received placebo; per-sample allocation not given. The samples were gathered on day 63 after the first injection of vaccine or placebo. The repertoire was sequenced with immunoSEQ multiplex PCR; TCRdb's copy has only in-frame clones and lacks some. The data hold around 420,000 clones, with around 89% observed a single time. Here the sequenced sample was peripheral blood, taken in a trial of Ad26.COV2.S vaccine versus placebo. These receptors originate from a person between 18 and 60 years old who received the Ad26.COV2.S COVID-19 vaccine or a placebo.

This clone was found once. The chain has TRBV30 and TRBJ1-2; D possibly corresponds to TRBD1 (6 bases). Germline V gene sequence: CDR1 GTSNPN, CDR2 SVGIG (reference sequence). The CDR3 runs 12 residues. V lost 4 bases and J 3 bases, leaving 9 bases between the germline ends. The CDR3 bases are TGTGCCTGGAATTCAGGGGACTATGGCTACACCTTC. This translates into CAWNSGDYGYTF.

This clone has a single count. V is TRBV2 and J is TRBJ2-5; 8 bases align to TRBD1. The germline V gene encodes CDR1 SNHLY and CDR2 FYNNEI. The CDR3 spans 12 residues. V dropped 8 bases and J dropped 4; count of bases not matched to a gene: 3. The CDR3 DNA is TGTGCCAGCGGGGGACAGGTAGAGACCCAGTACTTC. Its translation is CASGGQVETQYF.

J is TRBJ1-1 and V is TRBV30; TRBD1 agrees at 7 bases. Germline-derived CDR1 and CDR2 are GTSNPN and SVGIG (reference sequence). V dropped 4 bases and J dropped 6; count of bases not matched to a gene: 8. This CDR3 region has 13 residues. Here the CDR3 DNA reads TGTGCCTGGAAGAGACACAGGGGAGCTGAAGCTTTCTTT. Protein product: CAWKRHRGAEAFF.

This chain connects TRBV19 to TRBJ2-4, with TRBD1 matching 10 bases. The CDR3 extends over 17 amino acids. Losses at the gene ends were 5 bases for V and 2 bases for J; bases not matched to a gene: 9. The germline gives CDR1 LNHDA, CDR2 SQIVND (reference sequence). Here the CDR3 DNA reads TGTGCCAGTAGTCCCCGGGACAGGGGACTTTCCAAAAACATTCAGTACTTC. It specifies CASSPRDRGLSKNIQYF.

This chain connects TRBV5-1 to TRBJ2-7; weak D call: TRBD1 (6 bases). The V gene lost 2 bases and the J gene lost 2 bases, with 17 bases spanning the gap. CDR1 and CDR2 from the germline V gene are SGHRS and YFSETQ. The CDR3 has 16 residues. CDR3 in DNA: TGCGCCAGCAGCTTCAGTCTCACGGGACACACCTACGAGCAGTACTTC. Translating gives CASSFSLTGHTYEQYF.

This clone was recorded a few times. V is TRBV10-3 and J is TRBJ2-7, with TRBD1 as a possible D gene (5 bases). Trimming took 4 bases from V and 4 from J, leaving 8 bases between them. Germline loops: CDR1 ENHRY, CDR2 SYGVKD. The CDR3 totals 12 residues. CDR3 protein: CAISVQGYEQYF. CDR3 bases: TGTGCCATCAGTGTCCAGGGATACGAGCAGTACTTC.

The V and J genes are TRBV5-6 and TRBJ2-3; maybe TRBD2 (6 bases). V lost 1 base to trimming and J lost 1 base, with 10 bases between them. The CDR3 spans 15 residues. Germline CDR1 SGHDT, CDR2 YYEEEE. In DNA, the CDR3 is TGTGCCAGCAGCTTGTGGCGGGGAGGCACAGATACGCAGTATTTT. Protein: CASSLWRGGTDTQYF.

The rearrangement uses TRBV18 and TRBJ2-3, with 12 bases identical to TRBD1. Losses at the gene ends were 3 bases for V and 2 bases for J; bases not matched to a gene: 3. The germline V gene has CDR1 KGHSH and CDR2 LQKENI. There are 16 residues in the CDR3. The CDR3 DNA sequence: TGTGCCAGCTCACCGGGACAGGGGGCGGACACAGATACGCAGTATTTT. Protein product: CASSPGQGADTDTQYF.

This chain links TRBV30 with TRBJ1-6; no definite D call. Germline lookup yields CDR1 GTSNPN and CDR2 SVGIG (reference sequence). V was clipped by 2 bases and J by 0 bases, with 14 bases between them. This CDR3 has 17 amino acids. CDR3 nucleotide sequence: TGTGCCTGGAGTACGGGCCGATCGAGCTCCTATAATTCACCCCTCCACTTT. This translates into CAWSTGRSSSYNSPLHF.

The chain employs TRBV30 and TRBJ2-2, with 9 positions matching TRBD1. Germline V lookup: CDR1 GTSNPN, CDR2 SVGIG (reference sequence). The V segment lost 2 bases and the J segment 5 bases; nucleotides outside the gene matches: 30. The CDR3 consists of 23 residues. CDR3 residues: CAWSMGFGNLQGARRLETGELFF. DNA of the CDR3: TGTGCCTGGAGTATGGGATTCGGAAACTTACAGGGGGCGCGGAGGTTGGAGACCGGGGAGCTGTTTTTT.

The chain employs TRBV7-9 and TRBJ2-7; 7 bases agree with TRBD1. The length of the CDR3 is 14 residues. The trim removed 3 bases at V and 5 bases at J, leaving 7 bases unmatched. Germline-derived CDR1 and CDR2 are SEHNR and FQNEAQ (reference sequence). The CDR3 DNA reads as TGTGCCAGCAGCTTGGGACAGTCTTTTCACGAGCAGTACTTC. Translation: CASSLGQSFHEQYF.

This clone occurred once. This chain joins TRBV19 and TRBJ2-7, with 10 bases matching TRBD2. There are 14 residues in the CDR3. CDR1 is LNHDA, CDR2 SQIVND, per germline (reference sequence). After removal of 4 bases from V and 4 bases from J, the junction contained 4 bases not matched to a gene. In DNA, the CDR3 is TGTGCCAGTAGTAAACTAGCGGGACCGTACGAGCAGTACTTC. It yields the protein CASSKLAGPYEQYF.

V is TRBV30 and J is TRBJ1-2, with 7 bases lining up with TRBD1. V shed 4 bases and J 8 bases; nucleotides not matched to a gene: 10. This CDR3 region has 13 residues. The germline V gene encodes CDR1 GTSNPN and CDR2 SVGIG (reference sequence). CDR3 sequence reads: CAWNGQVTGGYTF. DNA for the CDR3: TGTGCCTGGAACGGACAGGTAACGGGAGGCTACACCTTC.

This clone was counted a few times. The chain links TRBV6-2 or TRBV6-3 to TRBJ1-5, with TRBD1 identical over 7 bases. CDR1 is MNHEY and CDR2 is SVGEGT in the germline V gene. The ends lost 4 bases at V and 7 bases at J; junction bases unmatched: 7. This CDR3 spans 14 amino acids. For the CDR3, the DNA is TGTGCCAGCAGTTCTATAGGGGGCCGACAGCCCCAGCATTTT. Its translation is CASSSIGGRQPQHF.

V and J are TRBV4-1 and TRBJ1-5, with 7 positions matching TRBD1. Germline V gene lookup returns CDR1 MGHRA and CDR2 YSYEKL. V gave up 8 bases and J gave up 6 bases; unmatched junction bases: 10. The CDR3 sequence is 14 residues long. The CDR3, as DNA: TGCGCCAGCCGCGGAGAGGGGGCGACTCAGCCCCAGCATTTT. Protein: CASRGEGATQPQHF.

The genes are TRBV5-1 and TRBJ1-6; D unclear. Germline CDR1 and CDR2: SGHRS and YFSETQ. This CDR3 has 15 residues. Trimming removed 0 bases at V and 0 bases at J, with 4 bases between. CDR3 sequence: CASSLESSYNSPLHF. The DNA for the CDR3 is TGCGCCAGCAGCTTGGAGAGCTCCTATAATTCACCCCTCCACTTT.

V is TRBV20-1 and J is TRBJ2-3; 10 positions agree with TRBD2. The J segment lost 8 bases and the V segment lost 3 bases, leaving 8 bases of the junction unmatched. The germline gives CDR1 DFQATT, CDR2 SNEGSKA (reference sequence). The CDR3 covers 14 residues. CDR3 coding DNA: TGCAGTGCTAGTCTAGCGGGGGCCCAGGGTACGCAGTATTTT. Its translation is CSASLAGAQGTQYF.

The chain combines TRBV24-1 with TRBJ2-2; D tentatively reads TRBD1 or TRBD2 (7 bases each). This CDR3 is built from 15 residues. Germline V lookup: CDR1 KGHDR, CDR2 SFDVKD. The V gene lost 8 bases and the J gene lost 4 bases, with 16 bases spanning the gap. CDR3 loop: CATTQGGAGTGELFF. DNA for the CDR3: TGTGCCACCACCCAGGGGGGGGCAGGCACCGGGGAGCTGTTTTTT.

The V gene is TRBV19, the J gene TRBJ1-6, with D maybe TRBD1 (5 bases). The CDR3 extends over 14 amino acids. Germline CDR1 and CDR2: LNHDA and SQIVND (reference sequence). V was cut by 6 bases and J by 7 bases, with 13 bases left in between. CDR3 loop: CASRRAGLNSPLHF. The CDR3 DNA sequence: TGTGCCAGTAGAAGGGCAGGGCTCAATTCACCCCTCCACTTT.

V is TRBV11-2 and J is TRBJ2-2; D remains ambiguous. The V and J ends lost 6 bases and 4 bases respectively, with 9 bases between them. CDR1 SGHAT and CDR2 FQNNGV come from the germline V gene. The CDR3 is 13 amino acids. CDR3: CASRPDPTGELFF. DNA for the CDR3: TGTGCCAGCAGGCCGGATCCCACCGGGGAGCTGTTTTTT.

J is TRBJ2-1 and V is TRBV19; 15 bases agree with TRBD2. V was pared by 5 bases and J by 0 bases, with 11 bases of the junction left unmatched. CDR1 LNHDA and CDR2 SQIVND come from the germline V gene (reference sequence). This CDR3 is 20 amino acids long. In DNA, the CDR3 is TGTGCCAGTAGTCCCCGGACTAGCGGGGGGGCCCCGAGCTCCTACAATGAGCAGTTCTTC. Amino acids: CASSPRTSGGAPSSYNEQFF.

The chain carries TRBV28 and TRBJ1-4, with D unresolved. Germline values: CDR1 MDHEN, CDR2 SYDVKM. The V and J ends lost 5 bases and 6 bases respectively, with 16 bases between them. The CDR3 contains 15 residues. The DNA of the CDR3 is TGTGCCAGCAGTGCACGGACTCGCGGGGATGAAAAACTGTTTTTT. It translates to CASSARTRGDEKLFF.

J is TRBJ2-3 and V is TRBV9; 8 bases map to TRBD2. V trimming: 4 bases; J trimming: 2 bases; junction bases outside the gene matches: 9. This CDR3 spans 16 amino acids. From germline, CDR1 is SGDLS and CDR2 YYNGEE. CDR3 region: CASSPSAGVTTDTQYF. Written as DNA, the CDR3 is TGTGCCAGCAGCCCCTCAGCGGGGGTTACCACAGATACGCAGTATTTT.

The CDR3 DNA follows: TGTGCCAGCAGCTTGGCTCGGGGCACCTACGAGCAGTACTTC. This encodes CASSLARGTYEQYF. The chain is built from TRBV5-5 and TRBJ2-7; the D gene could be TRBD1 or TRBD2 (5 bases each). Germline-derived CDR1 and CDR2 are SGHKS and YYEKEE (reference sequence). The CDR3 is made up of 14 amino acids. V lost 0 bases, J lost 2 bases, and 9 bases lay in between.

CDR3 sequence reads: CASKEGSSYNEQFF. Written as DNA, the CDR3 is TGTGCCAGCAAGGAGGGGAGCTCCTACAATGAGCAGTTCTTC. The rearrangement joins TRBV6-5 to TRBJ2-1; the D gene is possibly TRBD2 (6 bases). Trimming removed 7 bases from V and 0 bases from J, with 10 bases in between. This CDR3 has 14 residues. Germline V gene lookup returns CDR1 MNHEY and CDR2 SVGAGI.

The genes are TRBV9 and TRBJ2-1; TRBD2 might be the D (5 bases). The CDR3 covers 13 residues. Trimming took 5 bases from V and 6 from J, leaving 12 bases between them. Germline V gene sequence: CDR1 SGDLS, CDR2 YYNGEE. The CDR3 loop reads CASRASGTNEQFF. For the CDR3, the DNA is TGTGCCAGCAGGGCCAGCGGAACCAATGAGCAGTTCTTC.

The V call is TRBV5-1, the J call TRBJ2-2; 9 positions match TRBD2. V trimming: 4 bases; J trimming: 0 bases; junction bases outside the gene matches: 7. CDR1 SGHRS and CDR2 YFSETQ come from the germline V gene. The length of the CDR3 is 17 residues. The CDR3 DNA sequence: TGCGCCAGCAGCGAGGTACTAGCGGGCGCGAACACCGGGGAGCTGTTTTTT. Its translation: CASSEVLAGANTGELFF.

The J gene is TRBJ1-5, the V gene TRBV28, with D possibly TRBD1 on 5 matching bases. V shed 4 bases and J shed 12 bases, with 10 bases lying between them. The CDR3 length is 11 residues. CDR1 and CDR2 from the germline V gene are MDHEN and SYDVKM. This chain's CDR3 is CASSWDGNQHF. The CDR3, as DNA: TGTGCCAGCAGTTGGGACGGAAACCAGCATTTT.

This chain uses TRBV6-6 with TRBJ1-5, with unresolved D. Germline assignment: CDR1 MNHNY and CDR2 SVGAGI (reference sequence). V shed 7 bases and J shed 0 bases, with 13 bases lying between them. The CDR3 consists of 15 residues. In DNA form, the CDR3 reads TGTGCCAGCATCCCGACTGCAGTTAGCAATCAGCCCCAGCATTTT. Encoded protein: CASIPTAVSNQPQHF.